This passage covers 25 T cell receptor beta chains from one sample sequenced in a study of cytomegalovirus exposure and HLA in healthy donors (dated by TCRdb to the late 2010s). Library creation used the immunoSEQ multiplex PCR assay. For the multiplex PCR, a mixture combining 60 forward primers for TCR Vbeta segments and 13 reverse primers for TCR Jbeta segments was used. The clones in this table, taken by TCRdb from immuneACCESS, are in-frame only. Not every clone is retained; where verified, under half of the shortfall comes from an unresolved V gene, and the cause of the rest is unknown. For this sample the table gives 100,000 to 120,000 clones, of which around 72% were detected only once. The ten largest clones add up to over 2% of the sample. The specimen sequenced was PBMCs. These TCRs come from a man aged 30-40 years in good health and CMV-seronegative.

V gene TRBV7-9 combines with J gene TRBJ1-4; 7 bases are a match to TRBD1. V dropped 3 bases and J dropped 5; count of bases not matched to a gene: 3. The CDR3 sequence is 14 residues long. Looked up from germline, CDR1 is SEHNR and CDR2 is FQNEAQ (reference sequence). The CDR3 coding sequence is TGTGCCAGCAGCTTGACAGGGTTGAATGAAAAACTGTTTTTT. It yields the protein CASSLTGLNEKLFF.

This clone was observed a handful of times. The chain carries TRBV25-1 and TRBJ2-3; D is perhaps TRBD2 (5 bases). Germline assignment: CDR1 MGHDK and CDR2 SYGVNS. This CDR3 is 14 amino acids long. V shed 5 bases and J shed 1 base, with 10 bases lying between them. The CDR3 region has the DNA TGTGCCAGCAGTCCGGGATCTCGCACAGATACGCAGTATTTT. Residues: CASSPGSRTDTQYF. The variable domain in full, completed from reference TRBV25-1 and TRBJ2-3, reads EADIYQTPRYLVIGTGKKITLECSQTMGHDKMYWYQQDPGMELHLIHYSYGVNSTEKGDLSSESTVSRIRTEHFPLTLESARPSHTSQYLCASSPGSRTDTQYFGPGTRLTVL.

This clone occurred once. CDR3 in DNA: TGTGCCAGCAGCTTTGTAGCGGGACCCAGCGAGCAGTACTTC. This sequence encodes CASSFVAGPSEQYF. The chain couples TRBV7-9 to TRBJ2-7; 8 bases are a match to TRBD2. This CDR3 has 14 residues. Germline-derived CDR1 and CDR2 are SEHNR and FQNEAQ (reference sequence). The V gene end was trimmed by 3 bases and the J gene end by 6 bases; junction bases not matched to a gene: 7.

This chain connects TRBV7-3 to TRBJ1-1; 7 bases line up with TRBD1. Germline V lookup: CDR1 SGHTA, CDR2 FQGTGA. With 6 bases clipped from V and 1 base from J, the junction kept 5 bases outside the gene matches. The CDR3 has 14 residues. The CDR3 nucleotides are TGTGCCAGCAGGGGAACAGGGGCGAACACTGAAGCTTTCTTT. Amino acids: CASRGTGANTEAFF.

The CDR3 DNA follows: TGTGCCAGCAGCTTAGGCCAAGCTGGAGATACGCAGTATTTT. Residues: CASSLGQAGDTQYF. The gene calls are TRBV7-7 and TRBJ2-3, with D unclear. There are 14 residues in the CDR3. The V and J ends lost 1 base and 5 bases respectively, with 10 bases between them. The germline V gene has CDR1 SSHAT and CDR2 FNYEAQ (reference sequence).

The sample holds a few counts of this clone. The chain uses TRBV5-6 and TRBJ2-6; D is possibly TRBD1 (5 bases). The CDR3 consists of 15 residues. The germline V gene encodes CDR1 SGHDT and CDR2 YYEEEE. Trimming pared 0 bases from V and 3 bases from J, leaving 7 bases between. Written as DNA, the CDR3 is TGTGCCAGCAGCTTGGTCACAGGTGGGGCCAACGTCCTGACTTTC. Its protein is CASSLVTGGANVLTF.

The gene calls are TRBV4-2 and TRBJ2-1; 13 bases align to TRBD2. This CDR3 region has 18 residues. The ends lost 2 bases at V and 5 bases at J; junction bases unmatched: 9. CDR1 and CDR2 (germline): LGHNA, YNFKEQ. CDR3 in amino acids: CASSQPYAGLAGDNEQFF. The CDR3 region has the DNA TGTGCCAGCAGCCAACCGTATGCCGGACTAGCGGGGGACAATGAGCAGTTCTTC.

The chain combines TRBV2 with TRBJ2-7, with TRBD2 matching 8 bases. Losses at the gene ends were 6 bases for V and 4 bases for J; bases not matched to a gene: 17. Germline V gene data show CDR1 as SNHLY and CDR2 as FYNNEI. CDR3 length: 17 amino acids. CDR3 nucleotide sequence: TGTGCCAGCAGGGGGGACGGTGGAAGCGGGAGCAGTTACGAGCAGTACTTC. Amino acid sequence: CASRGDGGSGSSYEQYF. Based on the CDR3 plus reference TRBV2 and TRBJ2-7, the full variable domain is EPEVTQTPSHQVTQMGQEVILRCVPISNHLYFYWYRQILGQKVEFLVSFYNNEISEKSEIFDDQFSVERPDGSNFTLKIRSTKLEDSAMYFCASRGDGGSGSSYEQYFGPGTRLTVT.

CDR3: CASSPPGTQGYTF. The CDR3 DNA reads TGTGCCAGCAGCCCTCCAGGGACTCAAGGCTACACCTTC. V and J are TRBV5-6 and TRBJ1-2; a weak D match, TRBD1 (5 bases). Germline-derived CDR1 and CDR2 are SGHDT and YYEEEE. The CDR3 sequence is 13 residues long. V shed 4 bases and J shed 8 bases, with 15 bases lying between them.

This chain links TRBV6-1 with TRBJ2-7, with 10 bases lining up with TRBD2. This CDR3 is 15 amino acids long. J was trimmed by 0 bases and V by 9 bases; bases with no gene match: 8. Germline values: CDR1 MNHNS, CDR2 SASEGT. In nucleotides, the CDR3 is TGTGCCAGTAACACTTTAGCGGGAGGCTCCTACGAGCAGTACTTC. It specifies CASNTLAGGSYEQYF.

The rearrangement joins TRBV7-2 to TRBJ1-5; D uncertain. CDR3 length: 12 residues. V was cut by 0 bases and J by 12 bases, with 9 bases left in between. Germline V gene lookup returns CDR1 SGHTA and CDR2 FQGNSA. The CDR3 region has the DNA TGTGCCAGCAGCTTAGCGGAGGGTAGCCAGCATTTT. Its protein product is CASSLAEGSQHF.

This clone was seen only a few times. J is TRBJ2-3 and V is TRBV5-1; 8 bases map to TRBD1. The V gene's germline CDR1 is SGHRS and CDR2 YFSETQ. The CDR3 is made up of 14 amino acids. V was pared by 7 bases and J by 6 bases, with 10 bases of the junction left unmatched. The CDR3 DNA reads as TGCGCCAGCCACGACGACAGGGGTGCGGATACGCAGTATTTT. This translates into CASHDDRGADTQYF.

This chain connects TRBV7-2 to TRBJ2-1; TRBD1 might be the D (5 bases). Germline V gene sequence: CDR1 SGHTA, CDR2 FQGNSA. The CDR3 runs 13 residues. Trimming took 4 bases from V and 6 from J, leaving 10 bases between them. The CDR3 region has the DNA TGTGCCAGCAGCTCCAGGGTGGGCAATGAGCAGTTCTTC. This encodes CASSSRVGNEQFF.

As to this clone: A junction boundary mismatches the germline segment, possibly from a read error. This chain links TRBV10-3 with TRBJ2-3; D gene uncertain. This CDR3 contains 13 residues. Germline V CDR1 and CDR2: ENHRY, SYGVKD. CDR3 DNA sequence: TGTGTCATCACCGTCTCTAGCACAGATACGCAGTATTTT. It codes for CVITVSSTDTQYF.

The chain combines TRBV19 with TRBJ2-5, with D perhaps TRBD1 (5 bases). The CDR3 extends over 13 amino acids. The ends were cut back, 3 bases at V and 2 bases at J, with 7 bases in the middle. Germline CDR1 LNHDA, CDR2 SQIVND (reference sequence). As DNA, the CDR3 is TGTGCCAGTAGTATTGGGGCGCAAGAGACCCAGTACTTC. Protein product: CASSIGAQETQYF.

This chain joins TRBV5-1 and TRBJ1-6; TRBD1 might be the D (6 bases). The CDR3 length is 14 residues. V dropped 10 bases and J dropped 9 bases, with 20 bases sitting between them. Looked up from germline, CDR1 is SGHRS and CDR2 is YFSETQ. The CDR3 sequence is CASRGEGTGSPLHF. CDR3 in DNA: TGCGCCTCCAGGGGCGAGGGCACGGGTTCACCCCTCCACTTT.

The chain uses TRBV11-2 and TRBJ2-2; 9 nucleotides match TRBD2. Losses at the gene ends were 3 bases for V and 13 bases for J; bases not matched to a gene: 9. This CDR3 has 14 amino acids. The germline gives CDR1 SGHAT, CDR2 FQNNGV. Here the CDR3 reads CASSFGGAGGMLFF. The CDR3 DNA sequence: TGTGCCAGCAGCTTTGGCGGGGCGGGAGGGATGCTGTTTTTT.

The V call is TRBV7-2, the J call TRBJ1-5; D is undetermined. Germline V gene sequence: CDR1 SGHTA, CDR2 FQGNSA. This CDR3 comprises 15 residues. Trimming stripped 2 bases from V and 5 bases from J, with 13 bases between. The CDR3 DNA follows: TGTGCCAGCAGCTTATCCCTAGGCGGCGATCAGCCCCAGCATTTT. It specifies CASSLSLGGDQPQHF. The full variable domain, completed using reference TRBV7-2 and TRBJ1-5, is GAGVSQSPSNKVTEKGKDVELRCDPISGHTALYWYRQSLGQGLEFLIYFQGNSAPDKSGLPSDRFSAERTGGSVSTLTIQRTQQEDSAVYLCASSLSLGGDQPQHFGDGTRLSIL.

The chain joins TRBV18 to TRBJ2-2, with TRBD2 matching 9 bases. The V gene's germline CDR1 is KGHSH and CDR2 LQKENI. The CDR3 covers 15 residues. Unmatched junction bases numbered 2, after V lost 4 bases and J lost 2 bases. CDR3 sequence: CASSRTSDNTGELFF. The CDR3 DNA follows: TGTGCCAGCTCACGGACTAGCGATAACACCGGGGAGCTGTTTTTT.

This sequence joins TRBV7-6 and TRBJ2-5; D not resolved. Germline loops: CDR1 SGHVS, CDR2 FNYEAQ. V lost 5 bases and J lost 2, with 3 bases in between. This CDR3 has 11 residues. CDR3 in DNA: TGTGCCAGCAGCCCTCAAGAGACCCAGTACTTC. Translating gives CASSPQETQYF.

In DNA, the CDR3 is TGTGCCAGCAGCTTAATCGGCGGCTACGAGCAGTACTTC. Its translation: CASSLIGGYEQYF. The gene calls are TRBV7-9 and TRBJ2-7; D unclear. Trimming pared 2 bases from V and 3 bases from J, leaving 8 bases between. The CDR3 sequence is 13 residues long. Germline values: CDR1 SEHNR, CDR2 FQNEAQ (reference sequence).

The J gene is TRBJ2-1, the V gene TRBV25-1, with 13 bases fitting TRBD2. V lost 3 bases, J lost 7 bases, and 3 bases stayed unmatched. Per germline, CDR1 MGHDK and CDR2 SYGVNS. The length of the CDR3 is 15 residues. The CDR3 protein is CASSEPGLAGNEQFF. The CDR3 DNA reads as TGTGCCAGCAGTGAGCCGGGACTAGCGGGAAATGAGCAGTTCTTC.

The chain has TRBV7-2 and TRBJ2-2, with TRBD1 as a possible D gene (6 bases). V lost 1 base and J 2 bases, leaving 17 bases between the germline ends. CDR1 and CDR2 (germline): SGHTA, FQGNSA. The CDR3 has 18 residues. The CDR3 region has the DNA TGTGCCAGCAGCTTAGTACGACAGGCCACCCTTAACACCGGGGAGCTGTTTTTT. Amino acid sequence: CASSLVRQATLNTGELFF.

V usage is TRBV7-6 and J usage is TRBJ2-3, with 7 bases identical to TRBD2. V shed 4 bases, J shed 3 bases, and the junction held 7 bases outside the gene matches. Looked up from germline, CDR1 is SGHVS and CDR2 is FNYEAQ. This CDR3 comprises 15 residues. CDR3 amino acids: CASSSRLAITDTQYF. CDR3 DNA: TGTGCCAGCAGCTCTCGACTAGCTATAACAGATACGCAGTATTTT. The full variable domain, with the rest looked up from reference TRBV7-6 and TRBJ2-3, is GAGVSQSPRYKVTKRGQDVALRCDPISGHVSLYWYRQALGQGPEFLTYFNYEAQQDKSGLPNDRFSAERPEGSISTLTIQRTEQRDSAMYRCASSSRLAITDTQYFGPGTRLTVL.

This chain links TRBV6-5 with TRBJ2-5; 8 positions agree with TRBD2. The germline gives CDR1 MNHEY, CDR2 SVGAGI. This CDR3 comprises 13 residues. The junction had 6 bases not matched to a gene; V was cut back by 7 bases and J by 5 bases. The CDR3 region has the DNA TGTGCCAGCACCCGGGGGGGGCTGGAGACCCAGTACTTC. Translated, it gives CASTRGGLETQYF.